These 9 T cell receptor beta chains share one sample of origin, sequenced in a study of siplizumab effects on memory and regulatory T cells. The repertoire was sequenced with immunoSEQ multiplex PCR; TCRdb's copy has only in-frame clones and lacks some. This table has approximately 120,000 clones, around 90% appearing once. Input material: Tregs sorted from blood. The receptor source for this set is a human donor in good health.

CDR3 coding DNA: TGTGCCAGCAGCTTGGTAGGTCTAGCGGGAGAGCAGTTCTTC. Translating it yields CASSLVGLAGEQFF. V is TRBV5-4 and J is TRBJ2-1, with 9 bases lining up with TRBD2. The V and J ends lost 0 bases and 10 bases, in that order; junction bases with no gene match: 5. Germline CDR1 is SGHNT and CDR2 is YYREEE (reference sequence). This CDR3 has 14 residues.

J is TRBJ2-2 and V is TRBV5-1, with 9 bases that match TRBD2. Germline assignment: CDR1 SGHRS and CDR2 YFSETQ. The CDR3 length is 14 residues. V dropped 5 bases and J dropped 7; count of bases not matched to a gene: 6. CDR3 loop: CASSNSGSGGELFF. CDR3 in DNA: TGCGCCAGCAGTAATAGCGGGAGTGGCGGGGAGCTGTTTTTT.

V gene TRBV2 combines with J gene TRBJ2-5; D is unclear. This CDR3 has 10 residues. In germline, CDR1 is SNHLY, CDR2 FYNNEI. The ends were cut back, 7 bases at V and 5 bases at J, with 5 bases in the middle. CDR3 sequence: CASIGETQYF. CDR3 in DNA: TGTGCCAGCATCGGGGAGACCCAGTACTTC.

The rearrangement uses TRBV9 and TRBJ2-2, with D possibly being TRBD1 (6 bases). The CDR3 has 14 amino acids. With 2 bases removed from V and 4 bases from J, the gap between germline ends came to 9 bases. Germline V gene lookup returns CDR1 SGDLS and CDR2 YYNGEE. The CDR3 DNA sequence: TGTGCCAGCAGCGTTCAGGGGCCCACCGGGGAGCTGTTTTTT. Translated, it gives CASSVQGPTGELFF.

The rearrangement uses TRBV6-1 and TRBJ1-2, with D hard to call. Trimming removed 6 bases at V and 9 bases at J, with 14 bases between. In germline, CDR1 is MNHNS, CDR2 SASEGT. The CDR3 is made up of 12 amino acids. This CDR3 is CASSPPYMSYTF. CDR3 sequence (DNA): TGTGCCAGCAGCCCCCCCTACATGAGCTACACCTTC.

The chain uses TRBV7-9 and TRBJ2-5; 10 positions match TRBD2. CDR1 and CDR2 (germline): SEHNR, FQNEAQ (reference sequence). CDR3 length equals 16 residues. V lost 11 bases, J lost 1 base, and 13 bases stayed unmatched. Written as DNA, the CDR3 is TGTGCCGGAGCAGATTGGACTAGCGGCAGCCAAGAGACCCAGTACTTC. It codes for CAGADWTSGSQETQYF.

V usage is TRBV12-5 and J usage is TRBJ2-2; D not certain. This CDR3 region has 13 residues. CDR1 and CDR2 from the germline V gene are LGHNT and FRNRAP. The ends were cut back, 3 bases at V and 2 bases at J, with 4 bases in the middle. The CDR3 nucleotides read TGTGCTAGTGGTTTACACAACACCGGGGAGCTGTTTTTT. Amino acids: CASGLHNTGELFF. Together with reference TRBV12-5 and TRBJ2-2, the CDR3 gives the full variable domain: DARVTQTPRHKVTEMGQEVTMRCQPILGHNTVFWYRQTMMQGLELLAYFRNRAPLDDSGMPKDRFSAEMPDATLATLKIQPSEPRDSAVYFCASGLHNTGELFFGEGSRLTVL.

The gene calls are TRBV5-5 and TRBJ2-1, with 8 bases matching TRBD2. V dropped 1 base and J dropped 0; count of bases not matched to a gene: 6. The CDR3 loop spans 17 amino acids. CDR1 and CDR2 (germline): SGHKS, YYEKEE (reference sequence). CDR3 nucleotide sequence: TGTGCCAGCAGCTTGACGGGAGGGCCCAGCTCCTACAATGAGCAGTTCTTC. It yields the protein CASSLTGGPSSYNEQFF.

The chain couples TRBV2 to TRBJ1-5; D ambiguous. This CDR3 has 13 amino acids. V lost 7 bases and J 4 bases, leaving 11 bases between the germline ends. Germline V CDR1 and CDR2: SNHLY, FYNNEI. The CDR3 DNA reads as TGTGCCAGCAATTGGCAAGAAAATCAGCCCCAGCATTTT. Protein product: CASNWQENQPQHF. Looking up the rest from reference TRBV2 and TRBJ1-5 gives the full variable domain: EPEVTQTPSHQVTQMGQEVILRCVPISNHLYFYWYRQILGQKVEFLVSFYNNEISEKSEIFDDQFSVERPDGSNFTLKIRSTKLEDSAMYFCASNWQENQPQHFGDGTRLSIL.